These 27 T cell receptor beta chains were all obtained from the same sample, sequenced in a study of T cell responses to AZD1222 COVID-19 vaccine. Using immunoSEQ multiplex PCR, the repertoire was profiled, and TCRdb retains in-frame clones only, with some absent. The data contain about 140,000 clones, around 92% of them singletons. Sequencing used peripheral blood, obtained after recovery from COVID-19. The source is an adult who had recovered from COVID-19.

This clone was picked up one time. The rearrangement uses TRBV27 and TRBJ2-7; D gene uncertain. The CDR3 has 13 residues. From germline, CDR1 is MNHEY and CDR2 SMNVEV (reference sequence). V lost 5 bases to trimming and J lost 1 base, with 9 bases between them. CDR3 sequence reads: CASSPDESYEQYF. The DNA of the CDR3 is TGTGCCAGCAGTCCCGACGAATCCTACGAGCAGTACTTC.

V is TRBV4-1 and J is TRBJ2-1; TRBD2 aligns across 8 bases. This CDR3 region has 15 residues. The junction had 4 bases not matched to a gene; V was cut back by 0 bases and J by 6 bases. Germline V gives CDR1 MGHRA, CDR2 YSYEKL. CDR3 region: CASSQDQGTSNEQFF. CDR3 DNA sequence: TGCGCCAGCAGCCAAGATCAAGGGACTAGCAATGAGCAGTTCTTC.

This rearrangement joins TRBV28 to TRBJ1-1; the match to TRBD1 covers 9 bases. Unmatched junction bases numbered 11, after V lost 4 bases and J lost 5 bases. This CDR3 contains 16 residues. Looked up from germline, CDR1 is MDHEN and CDR2 is SYDVKM. The CDR3 is CASSSPQGQGWTEAFF. For the CDR3, the DNA is TGTGCCAGCAGTTCCCCCCAGGGACAGGGTTGGACTGAAGCTTTCTTT.

This chain connects TRBV19 to TRBJ2-7; unclear D gene. V was clipped by 6 bases and J by 6 bases, with 9 bases between them. The length of the CDR3 is 11 residues. Germline assignment: CDR1 LNHDA and CDR2 SQIVND (reference sequence). CDR3 loop: CASRSGVEQYF. The CDR3, as DNA: TGTGCCAGTAGATCCGGCGTCGAGCAGTACTTC.

V and J are TRBV11-2 and TRBJ2-7, with D tentatively TRBD2 (5 bases). There are 15 residues in the CDR3. Trimming cost V 7 bases and J 4 bases, with 20 bases left between them. The V gene's germline CDR1 is SGHAT and CDR2 FQNNGV. Here the CDR3 DNA reads TGTGCCAGCACCACCCCTACTAGAGCCCATTACGAGCAGTACTTC. This gives the protein CASTTPTRAHYEQYF.

The V and J genes are TRBV7-2 and TRBJ2-5; tentative D call: TRBD1 (6 bases). Germline values: CDR1 SGHTA, CDR2 FQGNSA. Trimming left V 0 bases short and J 5 bases short, with 13 bases between. The CDR3 loop spans 15 amino acids. CDR3 region: CASSLAHTRGETQYF. In nucleotides, the CDR3 is TGTGCCAGCAGCTTAGCACACACTAGGGGGGAGACCCAGTACTTC.

V is TRBV19 and J is TRBJ1-5, with D perhaps TRBD1 (6 bases). This CDR3 comprises 17 residues. The germline V and J ends were trimmed by 10 bases and 1 base, with 23 bases remaining between them. Germline V gene data show CDR1 as LNHDA and CDR2 as SQIVND (reference sequence). CDR3 protein: CATTPLGGAVSNQPQHF. The DNA for the CDR3 is TGTGCCACTACTCCTCTTGGGGGGGCTGTGAGCAATCAGCCCCAGCATTTT.

CDR3 region: CASSLVAGGPYNEQFF. For the CDR3, the DNA is TGTGCCAGCAGTTTGGTAGCGGGAGGGCCGTACAATGAGCAGTTCTTC. This chain links TRBV27 with TRBJ2-1, with TRBD2 identical over 11 bases. With 3 bases clipped from V and 4 bases from J, the junction kept 5 bases outside the gene matches. The CDR3 has 16 amino acids. Germline lookup yields CDR1 MNHEY and CDR2 SMNVEV (reference sequence).

The chain joins TRBV5-1 to TRBJ2-6; possibly TRBD2 for D (5 bases). CDR3 length equals 16 residues. CDR1 and CDR2 from the germline V gene are SGHRS and YFSETQ. The V end lost 0 bases, the J end lost 0 bases, and 7 bases lay between the germline ends. The CDR3 protein is CASSLAGNSGANVLTF. The CDR3 nucleotides read TGCGCCAGCAGCTTGGCGGGGAACTCTGGGGCCAACGTCCTGACTTTC.

J is TRBJ2-7 and V is TRBV7-2; 8 positions agree with TRBD1. Trimming took 3 bases from V and 2 from J; bases not matched to a gene: 3. Germline V CDR1 and CDR2: SGHTA, FQGNSA. The CDR3 consists of 14 residues. The CDR3 DNA reads as TGTGCCAGCAGCTTGACAGGGGAGACCTACGAGCAGTACTTC. Translated: CASSLTGETYEQYF.

The J gene is TRBJ1-3, the V gene TRBV6-1; 8 positions match TRBD1. This CDR3 is 16 amino acids long. Germline V gene lookup returns CDR1 MNHNS and CDR2 SASEGT. V shed 3 bases and J 4 bases; nucleotides not matched to a gene: 8. CDR3 sequence (DNA): TGTGCCAGCAGTGACAGAAACCGGGACAGGGGAAACACCATATATTTT. Its translation: CASSDRNRDRGNTIYF.

This chain uses TRBV6-5 with TRBJ2-7; a weak D match, TRBD1 (6 bases). The CDR3 consists of 15 residues. From germline, CDR1 is MNHEY and CDR2 SVGAGI. Between the trimmed V and J ends, which lost 8 bases and 4 bases, there was a span of 21 bases. The CDR3 nucleotides read TGTGCCAGCGCAAGGAGGAGGACAGAAGGTTACGAGCAGTACTTC. Translating gives CASARRRTEGYEQYF.

V and J are TRBV28 and TRBJ2-1; no firm D call. This CDR3 comprises 15 residues. CDR1 and CDR2 from the germline V gene are MDHEN and SYDVKM. V was cut by 6 bases and J by 6 bases, with 18 bases left in between. The CDR3 bases are TGTGCCAGCAGCCCGGCCCCCGTAAGGGTCAATGAGCAGTTCTTC. Its protein is CASSPAPVRVNEQFF.

This chain joins TRBV4-2 and TRBJ2-3, with D perhaps matching TRBD2 (6 bases). Germline V CDR1 and CDR2: LGHNA, YNFKEQ. V was clipped by 0 bases and J by 0 bases, with 16 bases between them. CDR3 length: 18 residues. The DNA of the CDR3 is TGTGCCAGCAGCCAAGACAGCGGGTTGGGGTATAGCACAGATACGCAGTATTTT. It is translated as CASSQDSGLGYSTDTQYF.

CDR3 residues: CASTTVAEVNQNIQYF. The DNA for the CDR3 is TGTGCCAGTACTACCGTAGCGGAGGTCAATCAAAACATTCAGTACTTC. The V and J genes are TRBV19 and TRBJ2-4; a weak D match, TRBD2 (6 bases). The CDR3 is 16 amino acids. Germline-derived CDR1 and CDR2 are LNHDA and SQIVND (reference sequence). The V end lost 7 bases, the J end lost 5 bases, and 21 bases lay between the germline ends. Looking up the rest from reference TRBV19 and TRBJ2-4 gives the full variable domain: DGGITQSPKYLFRKEGQNVTLSCEQNLNHDAMYWYRQDPGQGLRLIYYSQIVNDFQKGDIAEGYSVSREKKESFPLTVTSAQKNPTAFYLCASTTVAEVNQNIQYFGAGTRLSVL.

This CDR3 is CASSDPGDRVNPFEAFF. The CDR3 nucleotides read TGTGCCAGCAGCGACCCCGGGGACAGGGTCAACCCTTTTGAAGCTTTCTTT. The chain couples TRBV28 to TRBJ1-1; 9 nucleotides align to TRBD1. In germline, CDR1 is MDHEN, CDR2 SYDVKM. The trim removed 6 bases at V and 7 bases at J, leaving 18 bases unmatched. The length of the CDR3 is 17 residues.

The chain employs TRBV5-4 and TRBJ1-1; D unresolved. V was cut by 5 bases and J by 3 bases, with 17 bases left in between. Germline assignment: CDR1 SGHNT and CDR2 YYREEE (reference sequence). The CDR3 runs 15 residues. The CDR3 nucleotides are TGTGCCAGCAGTCAGGCCGAGAGGCCAGACACTGAAGCTTTCTTT. Protein: CASSQAERPDTEAFF.

The V and J genes are TRBV3-1 (or the pseudogene TRBV3-2) and TRBJ1-2; D not resolved. This CDR3 comprises 16 residues. Germline CDR1 is LGHDT and CDR2 is YNNKEL (reference sequence). Trimming removed 0 bases at V and 7 bases at J, with 18 bases between. DNA for the CDR3: TGTGCCAGCAGCCAAGATAGGAGGCGACACCGGAGTGGCTACACCTTC. Translating gives CASSQDRRRHRSGYTF.

This chain connects TRBV6-5 to TRBJ2-7; TRBD2 matches at 9 bases. Germline V gives CDR1 MNHEY, CDR2 SVGAGI. This CDR3 region has 14 residues. Trimming at V came to 8 bases and at J to 2 bases, leaving 7 bases not matched to a gene. The CDR3: CASQKGLAPYEQYF. The DNA for the CDR3 is TGTGCCAGCCAAAAAGGACTAGCGCCCTACGAGCAGTACTTC.

The CDR3 DNA reads TGTGCCAGCAGTTTTATGCGGTCTGGGGGAGGGAACACTGAAGCTTTCTTT. Translation: CASSFMRSGGGNTEAFF. V is TRBV28 and J is TRBJ1-1; D perhaps matches TRBD1 (5 bases). The ends were cut back, 3 bases at V and 1 base at J, with 18 bases in the middle. The CDR3 consists of 17 residues. The germline V gene has CDR1 MDHEN and CDR2 SYDVKM.

This rearrangement joins TRBV3-1 (or the pseudogene TRBV3-2) to TRBJ2-2; no clear D gene. Trimming cost V 5 bases and J 6 bases, with 10 bases left between them. The CDR3 has 13 residues. From germline, CDR1 is LGHDT and CDR2 YNNKEL (reference sequence). The CDR3 reads CASSAAVSGELFF. In nucleotides, the CDR3 is TGTGCCAGCAGCGCCGCCGTATCCGGGGAGCTGTTTTTT.

The genes are TRBV28 and TRBJ2-4; TRBD2 agrees at 12 bases. V lost 4 bases to trimming and J lost 6 bases; unmatched junction nucleotides: 10. This CDR3 has 17 amino acids. Looked up from germline, CDR1 is MDHEN and CDR2 is SYDVKM. Here the CDR3 reads CASSSPLAGGTLNIQYF. Here the CDR3 DNA reads TGTGCCAGCAGTTCGCCGCTAGCGGGAGGGACTCTAAACATTCAGTACTTC.

J is TRBJ2-7 and V is TRBV3-1 (or the pseudogene TRBV3-2), with 11 bases fitting TRBD2. Germline V gene data show CDR1 as LGHDT and CDR2 as YNNKEL (reference sequence). With V trimmed by 1 base and J by 9 bases, 11 bases remained unmatched. The CDR3 extends over 16 amino acids. The CDR3 DNA is TGTGCCAGCAGCCAAGTAGCGGGAGGGATGACTTTGGGGCAGTACTTC. This encodes CASSQVAGGMTLGQYF.

This chain joins TRBV28 and TRBJ1-5; 9 bases line up with TRBD1. CDR3 length equals 14 residues. V lost 7 bases to trimming and J lost 6 bases; unmatched junction nucleotides: 7. CDR1 is MDHEN and CDR2 is SYDVKM in the germline V gene. CDR3: CASTPGQGSQPQHF. DNA for the CDR3: TGTGCCAGCACCCCGGGACAGGGTTCTCAGCCCCAGCATTTT.

This chain uses TRBV5-1 with TRBJ2-3, with D maybe TRBD2 (6 bases). The CDR3 is made up of 14 amino acids. V gave up 2 bases and J gave up 4 bases, with 11 bases separating them. Germline V gives CDR1 SGHRS, CDR2 YFSETQ. The CDR3 sequence is CASSLGGNPDTQYF. DNA of the CDR3: TGCGCCAGCAGCTTAGGCGGGAACCCAGATACGCAGTATTTT.

V usage is TRBV11-2 and J usage is TRBJ2-1, with D tentatively TRBD1 (5 bases). Germline-derived CDR1 and CDR2 are SGHAT and FQNNGV. The CDR3 sequence is 15 residues long. Trimming took 2 bases from V and 4 from J, leaving 12 bases between them. The CDR3 sequence is CASSLRWSGYNEQFF. CDR3 DNA: TGTGCCAGCAGCTTAAGATGGTCAGGGTACAATGAGCAGTTCTTC.

The V call is TRBV5-1, the J call TRBJ1-2; D is perhaps TRBD1 (5 bases). CDR1 SGHRS and CDR2 YFSETQ come from the germline V gene. This CDR3 has 13 amino acids. V shed 4 bases and J shed 0 bases, with 7 bases lying between them. CDR3 bases: TGCGCCAGCAGCGACAGATCTAACTATGGCTACACCTTC. Its translation is CASSDRSNYGYTF.